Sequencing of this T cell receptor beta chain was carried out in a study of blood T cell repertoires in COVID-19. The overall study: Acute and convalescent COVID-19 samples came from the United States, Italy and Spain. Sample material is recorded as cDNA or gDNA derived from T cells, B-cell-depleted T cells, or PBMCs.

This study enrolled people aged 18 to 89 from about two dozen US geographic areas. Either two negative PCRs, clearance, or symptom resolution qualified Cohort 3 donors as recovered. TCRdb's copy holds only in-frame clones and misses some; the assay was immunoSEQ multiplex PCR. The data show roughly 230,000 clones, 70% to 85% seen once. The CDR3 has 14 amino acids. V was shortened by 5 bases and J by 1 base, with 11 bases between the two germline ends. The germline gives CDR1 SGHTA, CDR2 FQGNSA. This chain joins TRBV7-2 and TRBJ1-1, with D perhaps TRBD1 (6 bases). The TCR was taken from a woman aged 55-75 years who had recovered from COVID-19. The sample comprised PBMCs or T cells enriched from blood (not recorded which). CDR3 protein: CASSDGQRNTEAFF. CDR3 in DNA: TGTGCCAGCAGCGACGGACAGAGGAACACTGAAGCTTTCTTT.